The present entry profiles one T cell receptor (beta chain) with its context. Its antigen is currently unknown. The sample originates from a study of T cell responses to AZD1222 COVID-19 vaccine. General study points: White British ancestry dominated among donors, who included more females, and clonal diversity was possibly underestimated. Baseline seropositivity characterized only six AZD1222 recipients. Targeting of unmutated variant regions was reportedly seen in nearly half of spike-specific TCRs. No repertoire was sampled before or during the peak T cell response, only after it.

Sequencing was performed with immunoSEQ multiplex PCR; in TCRdb, only in-frame clones are kept and a portion is missing. The sample holds some 83,000 clones; around 89% are singletons and the top ten take roughly 5%. CDR3 length equals 11 residues. Deletions cut 5 bases from V and 5 bases from J, with 4 bases between. Germline V gene data show CDR1 as MNHEY and CDR2 as SVGAGI. The chain is built from TRBV6-5 and TRBJ2-1; D is uncertain. The receptor comes from an adult who received the AZD1222 COVID-19 vaccine. The source was peripheral blood, collected 28 days after the second AZD1222 dose. In DNA, the CDR3 is TGTGCCAGCAGTACACACAATGAGCAGTTCTTC. Protein: CASSTHNEQFF.